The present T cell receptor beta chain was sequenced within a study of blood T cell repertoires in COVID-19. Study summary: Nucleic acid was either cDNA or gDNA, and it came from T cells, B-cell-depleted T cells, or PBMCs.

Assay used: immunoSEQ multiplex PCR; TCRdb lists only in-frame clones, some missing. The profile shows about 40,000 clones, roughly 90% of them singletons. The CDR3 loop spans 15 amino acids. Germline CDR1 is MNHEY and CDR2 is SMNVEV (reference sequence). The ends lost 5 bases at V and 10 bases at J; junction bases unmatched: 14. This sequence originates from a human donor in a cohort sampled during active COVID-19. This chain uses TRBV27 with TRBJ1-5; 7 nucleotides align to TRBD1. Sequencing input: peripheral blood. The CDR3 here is CASSPQVGTDRPQHF. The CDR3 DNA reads TGTGCCAGCAGTCCCCAAGTCGGGACAGATCGACCCCAGCATTTT.